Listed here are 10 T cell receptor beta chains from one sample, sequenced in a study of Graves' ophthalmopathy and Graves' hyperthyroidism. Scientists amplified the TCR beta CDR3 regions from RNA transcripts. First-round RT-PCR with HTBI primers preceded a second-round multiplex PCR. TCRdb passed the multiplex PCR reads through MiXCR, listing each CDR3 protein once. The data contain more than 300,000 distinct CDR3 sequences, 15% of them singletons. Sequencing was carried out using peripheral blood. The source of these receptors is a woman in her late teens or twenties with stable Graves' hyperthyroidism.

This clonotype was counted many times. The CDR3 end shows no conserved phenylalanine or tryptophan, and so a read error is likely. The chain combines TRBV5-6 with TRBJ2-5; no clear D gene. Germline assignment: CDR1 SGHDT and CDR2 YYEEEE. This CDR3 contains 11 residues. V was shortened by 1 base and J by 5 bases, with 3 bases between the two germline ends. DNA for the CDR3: TGTGCCAGCAGCTTGAGGGAGACCCAGTACTCC. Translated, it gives CASSLRETQYS.

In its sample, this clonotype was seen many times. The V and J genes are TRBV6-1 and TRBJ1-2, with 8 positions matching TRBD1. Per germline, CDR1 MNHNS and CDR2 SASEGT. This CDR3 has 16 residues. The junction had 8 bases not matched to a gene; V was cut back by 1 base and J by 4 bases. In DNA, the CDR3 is TGTGCCAGCAGTGAAGTAGGGACAGGCGGTTCCTATGGCTACACCTTC. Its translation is CASSEVGTGGSYGYTF.

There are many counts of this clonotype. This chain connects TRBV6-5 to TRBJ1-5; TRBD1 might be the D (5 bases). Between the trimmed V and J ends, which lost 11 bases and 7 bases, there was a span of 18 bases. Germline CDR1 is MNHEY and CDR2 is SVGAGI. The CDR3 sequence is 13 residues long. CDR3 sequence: CAVGLGGRQPQHF. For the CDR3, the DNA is TGTGCCGTAGGGCTGGGGGGAAGACAGCCCCAGCATTTT.

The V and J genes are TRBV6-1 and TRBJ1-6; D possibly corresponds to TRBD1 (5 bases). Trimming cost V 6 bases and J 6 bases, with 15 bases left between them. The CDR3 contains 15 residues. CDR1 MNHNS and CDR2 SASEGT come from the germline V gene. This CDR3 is CASRGTGQGNSPLHF. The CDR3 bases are TGTGCCAGCAGAGGGACCGGGCAGGGTAATTCACCCCTCCACTTT.

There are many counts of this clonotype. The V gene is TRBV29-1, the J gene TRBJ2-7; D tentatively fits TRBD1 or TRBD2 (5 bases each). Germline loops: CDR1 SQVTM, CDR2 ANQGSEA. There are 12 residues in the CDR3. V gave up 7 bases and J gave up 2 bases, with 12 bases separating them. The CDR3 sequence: CSAGAETYEQYF. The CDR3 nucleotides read TGCAGCGCCGGGGCAGAGACCTACGAGCAGTACTTC.

The CDR3: CASSRGTALSYEQYF. CDR3 nucleotides: TGCGCCAGCAGCCGGGGGACAGCCCTCTCCTACGAGCAGTACTTC. V gene TRBV4-1 combines with J gene TRBJ2-7; 7 bases map to TRBD1. The germline V gene encodes CDR1 MGHRA and CDR2 YSYEKL. Trimming cost V 4 bases and J 0 bases; bases outside gene matches: 6. This CDR3 comprises 15 residues.

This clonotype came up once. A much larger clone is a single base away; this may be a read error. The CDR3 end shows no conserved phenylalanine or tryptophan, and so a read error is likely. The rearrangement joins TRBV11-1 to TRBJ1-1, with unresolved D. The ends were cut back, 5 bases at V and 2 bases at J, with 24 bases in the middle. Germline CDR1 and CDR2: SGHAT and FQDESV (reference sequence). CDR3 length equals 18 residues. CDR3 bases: TGTGCCAGCAGCCACCCTGGGCCTACCGTGGGGAACAACACTGAAGCTTTCTTG. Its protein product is CASSHPGPTVGNNTEAFL.

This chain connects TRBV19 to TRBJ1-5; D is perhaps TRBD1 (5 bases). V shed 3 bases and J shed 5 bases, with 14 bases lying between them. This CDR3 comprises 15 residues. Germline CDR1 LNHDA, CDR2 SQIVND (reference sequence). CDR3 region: CASSIGTLADQPQHF. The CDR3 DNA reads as TGTGCCAGTAGTATCGGGACTTTAGCAGATCAGCCCCAGCATTTT.

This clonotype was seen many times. CDR3 DNA: TGCAGCGTCCTACTTAGCGGGGGGGCGGGAGAGACCCAGTACTTC. It translates to CSVLLSGGAGETQYF. The gene calls are TRBV29-1 and TRBJ2-5; 11 bases are a match to TRBD2. The CDR3 length is 15 residues. The V gene end was trimmed by 6 bases and the J gene end by 4 bases; junction bases not matched to a gene: 10. From germline, CDR1 is SQVTM and CDR2 ANQGSEA.

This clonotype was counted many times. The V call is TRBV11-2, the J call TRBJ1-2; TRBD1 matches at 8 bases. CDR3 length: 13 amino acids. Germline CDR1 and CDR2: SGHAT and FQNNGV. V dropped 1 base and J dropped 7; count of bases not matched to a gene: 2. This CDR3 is CASSLVTGGGYTF. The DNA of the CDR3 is TGTGCCAGCAGCTTAGTTACAGGGGGTGGCTACACCTTC.